This TCR beta chain was recorded in a study of T cells after yellow fever vaccination (dated by TCRdb to the late 2010s). At the level of the whole study: Libraries from fractions with low cell numbers were prepared with the SMART-Seq v4 Ultra Low Input RNA kit. To track T-cell clones before and after primary and booster YFV17D yellow fever vaccination, bulk TCR alpha and beta repertoires were sequenced longitudinally. Two healthy male donors, one aged 18 to 30 and one aged 30 to 40 years, made up the cohort. Blood was collected at multiple timepoints before and after primary and secondary immunization, and bulk PBMC replicates and cell subsets were isolated. Overall study outcomes, separate from this receptor: Because only two donors were included in the study, the extent to which the findings can be generalized is limited. The secondary T-cell response was found to be weaker but faster than the primary response, with a peak reached on day 5 rather than on day 15. Because abundant contaminating clonotypes from the bulk population could be contained in FACS-sorted repertoires, computational filtering was required. A small fraction of clonotypes showed up in both the CD4 and CD8 compartments, probably as a result of convergent recombination. Most clones expanded after primary vaccination were re-detected after the booster (almost 97% of CD4 and around nine tenths of CD8), suggesting broad memory maintenance.

Sample treatment or condition, as interpreted from the label and publication: live attenuated yellow fever vaccine strain. PBMCs were isolated from peripheral blood using a standard Ficoll-Paque protocol. Dynabeads CD4 and CD8 positive selection kits were used to isolate CD4 and CD8 T-cell fractions. TriZol was used to extract RNA from bulk PBMCs, from CD4 and CD8 fractions, and from dextramer-positive and dextramer-negative fractions. The sequencer listed for this sample is Illumina NovaSeq 6000. TCR cDNA was synthesized by 5'RACE template switching, which introduced a universal primer site and unique molecular identifiers. Priming of cDNA synthesis was performed from both the TCR alpha and TCR beta constant segments. Libraries were amplified in two PCR steps, with sample barcodes and sequencing adapters added in the second step. Sequencing of libraries was done on Illumina HiSeq 2500 (2x100 bp) or NovaSeq (2x150 bp). The study's processing was this. MIGEC was used to demultiplex reads and collapse the reads into UMI consensus sequences, and MiXCR was used for V(D)J alignment. Using edgeR on replicate PBMC samples, clonotypes were called vaccine-responding if FDR was below 0.01 and the log2 fold change was above 5 up to day 15. Each bulk clonotype was labeled CD4 or CD8 based on which sequenced repertoire, CD4 or CD8, contained the clonotype at higher abundance. TCRdb took the public reads, trimmed them with fastp at Q25, ran MiXCR for clone calling and kept in-frame beta chains. One record per CDR3 amino acid sequence lists the most common genes and DNA. Clone size and V and J calls follow TCRdb, not the original study. Here the sample has over 250,000 distinct CDR3 sequences; 5.2% occur a single time. The ten most abundant clones make up 3% to 4% of the sample.

As concerns this clonotype: The antigen it recognizes is unknown. One base away there is no much larger clone; base qualities are not given.

The receptor was isolated from a man between 18 and 35 years old who received the YFV17D yellow fever vaccine. Sequencing was performed on CD4+ T cells sorted from PBMCs, taken on the day of the yellow fever booster vaccination.

The nucleotide sequence reads as follows: TGTGCCAGCAGCTCTCCCCGAGGACTCCAAGAGACCCAGTACTTC. Its product reads: CASSSPRGLQETQYF. The chain uses TRBV5-4 and TRBJ2-5; TRBD2 could be the D gene, as 5 bases match. The CDR3 numbers 15 residues from cysteine through phenylalanine. Just the 45-base CDR3 DNA is kept, in frame starting at base 1. The germline V gene (reference sequence) sets CDR1 to SGHNT and CDR2 to YYREEE. V sheds 3 bases and J sheds 1 base, leaving 13 bases between their ends.